The clone carrying this TCR beta chain was counted at least ten times. Its antigen is unknown. Both TCR beta VDJ combination and CDR3 sequence profiling were carried out. Genomic DNA was the template for this profiling. In TCRdb, the reads were re-called with MiXCR into one record per CDR3 protein. The data hold more than 150,000 distinct CDR3 sequences, with about three fifths observed a single time. Looked up from germline, CDR1 is SEHNR and CDR2 is FQNEAQ (reference sequence). V was clipped by 5 bases and J by 0 bases, with 8 bases between them. CDR3 length: 13 residues. This sample was included in a study of CD8+CD57+ T cells in acquired aplastic anemia. Study-level results: Patients and controls shared about 30 CD8+ CDR3 sequences. Controls and patients did not differ significantly in CD8+ Simpson's diversity.

The TCR originated in a human donor with severe aplastic anemia or a healthy control (not recorded which). The J gene is TRBJ2-7, the V gene TRBV7-9; D may be TRBD2 (5 bases). The sample consisted of sorted CD4+, CD8+, or CD8+CD57+ T cells (not recorded which) from PBMCs. CDR3 amino acids: CASSPAGSYEQYF. In DNA form, the CDR3 reads TGTGCCAGCAGCCCCGCGGGCTCCTACGAGCAGTACTTC. Supplemented by reference TRBV7-9 and TRBJ2-7, the full variable domain reads DTGVSQNPRHKITKRGQNVTFRCDPISEHNRLYWYRQTLGQGPEFLTYFQNEAQLEKSRLLSDRFSAERPKGSFSTLEIQRTEQGDSAMYLCASSPAGSYEQYFGPGTRLTVT.